This T cell receptor beta chain derives from a study of blood T cell repertoires in COVID-19. Across the study: Acute and convalescent COVID-19 specimens originated in the United States, Italy and Spain. In each case, the material was cDNA or gDNA derived from T cells, B-cell-depleted T cells, or PBMCs.

From germline, CDR1 is KGHDR and CDR2 SFDVKD. This CDR3 is built from 16 residues. Germline trimming cut 1 base from V and 7 bases from J; bases unmatched to any gene: 3. Original handling: Estimates of nucleated cell counts were drawn from the amplification of reference gene primers. Data came from immunoSEQ multiplex PCR; TCRdb stores just in-frame clones and leaves some out. The V and J calls and clone size were taken over from that table, and D and trimming were inferred from the DNA. The table has over 75,000 clones, 70% to 85% seen once. This sequence was found in a woman in her 50s with acute or convalescent COVID-19. Sample: peripheral blood. This chain uses TRBV24-1 with TRBJ2-1; TRBD2 matches 13 bases. The CDR3, as DNA: TGTGCCACCAGTGATTTCGGGACTAGCGGGAAAAATGAGCAGTTCTTC. Its protein is CATSDFGTSGKNEQFF.